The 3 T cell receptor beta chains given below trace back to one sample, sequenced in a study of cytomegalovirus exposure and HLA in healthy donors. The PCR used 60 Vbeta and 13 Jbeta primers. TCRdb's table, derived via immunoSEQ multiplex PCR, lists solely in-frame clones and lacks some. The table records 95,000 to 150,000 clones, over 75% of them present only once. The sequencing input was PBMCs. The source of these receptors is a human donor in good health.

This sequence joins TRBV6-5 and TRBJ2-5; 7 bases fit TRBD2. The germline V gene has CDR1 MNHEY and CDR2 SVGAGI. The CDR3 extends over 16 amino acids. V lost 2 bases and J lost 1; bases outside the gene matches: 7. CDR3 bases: TGTGCCAGCAGTTACGGGCAGGGCGGGGGCCAAGAGACCCAGTACTTC. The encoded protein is CASSYGQGGGQETQYF.

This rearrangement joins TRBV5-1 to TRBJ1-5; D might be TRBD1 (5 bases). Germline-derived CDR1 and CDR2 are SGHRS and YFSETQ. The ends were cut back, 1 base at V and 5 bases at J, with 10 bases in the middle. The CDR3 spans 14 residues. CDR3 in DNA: TGCGCCAGCAGCTTGCTAGGGGTCGATCAGCCCCAGCATTTT. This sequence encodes CASSLLGVDQPQHF.

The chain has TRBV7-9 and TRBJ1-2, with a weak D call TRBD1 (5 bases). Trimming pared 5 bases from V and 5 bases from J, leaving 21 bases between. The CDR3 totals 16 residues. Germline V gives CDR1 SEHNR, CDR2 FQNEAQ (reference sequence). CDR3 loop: CASSRDPRDPRYGYTF. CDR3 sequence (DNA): TGTGCCAGCAGCCGAGACCCCAGGGATCCGAGGTATGGCTACACCTTC.